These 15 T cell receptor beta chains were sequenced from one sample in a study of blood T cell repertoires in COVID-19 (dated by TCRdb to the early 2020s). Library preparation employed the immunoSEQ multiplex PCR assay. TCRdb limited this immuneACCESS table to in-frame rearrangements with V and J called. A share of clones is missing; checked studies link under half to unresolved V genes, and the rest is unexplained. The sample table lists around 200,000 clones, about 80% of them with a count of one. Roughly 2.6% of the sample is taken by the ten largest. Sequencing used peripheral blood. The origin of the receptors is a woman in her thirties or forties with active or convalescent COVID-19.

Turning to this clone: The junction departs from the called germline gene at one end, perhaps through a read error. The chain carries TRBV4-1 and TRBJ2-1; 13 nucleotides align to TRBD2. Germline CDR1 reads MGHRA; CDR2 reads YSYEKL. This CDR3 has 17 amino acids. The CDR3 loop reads CASSQDEGPLRLAGGLF. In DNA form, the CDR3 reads TGCGCCAGCAGCCAAGATGAGGGGCCACTGCGACTAGCGGGGGGACTCTTC.

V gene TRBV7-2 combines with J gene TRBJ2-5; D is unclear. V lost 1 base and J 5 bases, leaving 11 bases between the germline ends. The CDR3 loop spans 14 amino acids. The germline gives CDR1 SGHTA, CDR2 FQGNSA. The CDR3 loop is CASSLGLVVETQYF. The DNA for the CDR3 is TGTGCCAGCAGCTTAGGCCTAGTCGTGGAGACCCAGTACTTC.

This CDR3 reads CASSWGTTEKLFF. The CDR3 DNA reads TGTGCCAGCAGCTGGGGGACAACCGAAAAACTGTTTTTT. The genes are TRBV7-6 and TRBJ1-4; a weak D match, TRBD1 (6 bases). The CDR3 consists of 13 residues. From germline, CDR1 is SGHVS and CDR2 FNYEAQ. Between the trimmed V and J ends, which lost 4 bases and 8 bases, there was a span of 11 bases.

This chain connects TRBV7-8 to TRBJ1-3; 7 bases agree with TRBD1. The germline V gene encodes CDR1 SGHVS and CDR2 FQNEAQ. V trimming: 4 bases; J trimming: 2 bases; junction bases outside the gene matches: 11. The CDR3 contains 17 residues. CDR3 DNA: TGTGCCAGCAGCTCCTCGACAGGGAGGTCGACTGGAAACACCATATATTTT. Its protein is CASSSSTGRSTGNTIYF.

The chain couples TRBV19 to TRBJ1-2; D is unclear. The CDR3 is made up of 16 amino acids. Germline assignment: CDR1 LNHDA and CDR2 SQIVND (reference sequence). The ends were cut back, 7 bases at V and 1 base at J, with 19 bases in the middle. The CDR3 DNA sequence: TGTGCCAGTACGTCCCCGGCTCGGGGAGGTAACTATGGCTACACCTTC. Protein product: CASTSPARGGNYGYTF.

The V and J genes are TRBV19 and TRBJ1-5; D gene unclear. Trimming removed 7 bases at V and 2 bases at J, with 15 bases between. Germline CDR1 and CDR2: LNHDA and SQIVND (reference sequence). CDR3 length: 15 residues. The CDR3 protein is CASIARSAGNQPQHF. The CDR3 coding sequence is TGTGCCAGTATTGCCAGGTCCGCTGGCAATCAGCCCCAGCATTTT.

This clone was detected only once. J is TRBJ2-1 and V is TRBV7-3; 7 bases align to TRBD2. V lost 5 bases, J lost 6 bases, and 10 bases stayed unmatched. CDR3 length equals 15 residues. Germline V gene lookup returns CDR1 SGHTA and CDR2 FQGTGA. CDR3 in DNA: TGTGCCAGCAGCAACGGGGGGAACCATCTCAATGAGCAGTTCTTC. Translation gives CASSNGGNHLNEQFF. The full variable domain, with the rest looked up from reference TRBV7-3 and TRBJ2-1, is GAGVSQTPSNKVTEKGKYVELRCDPISGHTALYWYRQSLGQGPEFLIYFQGTGAADDSGLPNDRFFAVRPEGSVSTLKIQRTERGDSAVYLCASSNGGNHLNEQFFGPGTRLTVL.

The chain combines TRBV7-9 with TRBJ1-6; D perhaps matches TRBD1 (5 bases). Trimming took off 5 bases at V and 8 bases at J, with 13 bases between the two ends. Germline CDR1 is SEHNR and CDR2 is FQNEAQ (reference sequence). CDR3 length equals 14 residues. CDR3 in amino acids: CASSPRGGDSPLHF. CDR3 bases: TGTGCCAGCAGCCCAAGGGGAGGAGATTCACCCCTCCACTTT.

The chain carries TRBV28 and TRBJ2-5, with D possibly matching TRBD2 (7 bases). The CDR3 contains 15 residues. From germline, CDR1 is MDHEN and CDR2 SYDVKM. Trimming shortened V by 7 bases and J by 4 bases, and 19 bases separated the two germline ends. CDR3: CASTLPGGLSETQYF. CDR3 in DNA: TGTGCCAGCACCCTCCCGGGGGGCCTCTCAGAGACCCAGTACTTC.

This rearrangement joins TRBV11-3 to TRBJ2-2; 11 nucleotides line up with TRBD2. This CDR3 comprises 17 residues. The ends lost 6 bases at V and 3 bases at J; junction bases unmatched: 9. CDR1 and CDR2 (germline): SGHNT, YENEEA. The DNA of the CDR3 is TGTGCCAGCAGTTCGCGTCCGGGACTAGCGGACACCGGGGAGCTGTTTTTT. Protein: CASSSRPGLADTGELFF.

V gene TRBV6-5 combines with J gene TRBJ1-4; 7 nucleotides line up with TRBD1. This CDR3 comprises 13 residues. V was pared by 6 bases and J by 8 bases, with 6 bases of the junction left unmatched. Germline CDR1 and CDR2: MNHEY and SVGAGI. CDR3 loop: CASRRGQTEKLFF. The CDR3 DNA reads TGTGCCAGCAGGCGGGGACAGACCGAAAAACTGTTTTTT.

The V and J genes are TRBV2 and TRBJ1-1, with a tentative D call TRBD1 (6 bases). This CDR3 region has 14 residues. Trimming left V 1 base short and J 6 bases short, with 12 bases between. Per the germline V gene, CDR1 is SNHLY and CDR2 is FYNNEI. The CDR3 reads CASSEGAAGAEAFF. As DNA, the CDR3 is TGTGCCAGCAGTGAAGGGGCGGCAGGGGCTGAAGCTTTCTTT. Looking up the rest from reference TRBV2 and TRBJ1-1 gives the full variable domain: EPEVTQTPSHQVTQMGQEVILRCVPISNHLYFYWYRQILGQKVEFLVSFYNNEISEKSEIFDDQFSVERPDGSNFTLKIRSTKLEDSAMYFCASSEGAAGAEAFFGQGTRLTVV.

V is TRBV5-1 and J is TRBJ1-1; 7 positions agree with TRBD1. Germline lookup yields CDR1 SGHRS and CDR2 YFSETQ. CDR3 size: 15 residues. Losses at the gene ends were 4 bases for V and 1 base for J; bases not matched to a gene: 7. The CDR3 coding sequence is TGCGCCAGCAGCATCGGACAGGCGACGAACACTGAAGCTTTCTTT. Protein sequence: CASSIGQATNTEAFF.

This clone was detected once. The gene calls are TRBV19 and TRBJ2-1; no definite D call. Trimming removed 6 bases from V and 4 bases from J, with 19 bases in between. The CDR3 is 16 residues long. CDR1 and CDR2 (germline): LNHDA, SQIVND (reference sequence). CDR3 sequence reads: CASRAVGASTYNEQFF. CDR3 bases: TGTGCCAGTAGGGCTGTTGGAGCGTCAACTTACAATGAGCAGTTCTTC.

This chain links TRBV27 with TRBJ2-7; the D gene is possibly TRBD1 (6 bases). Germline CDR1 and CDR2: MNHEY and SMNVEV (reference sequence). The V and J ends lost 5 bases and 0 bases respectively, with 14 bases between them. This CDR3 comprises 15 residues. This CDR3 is CASSPINRVSYEQYF. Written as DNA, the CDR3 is TGTGCCAGCAGTCCGATTAACAGGGTCTCCTACGAGCAGTACTTC.